These 11 T cell receptor beta chains originate from one sample sequenced in a study of blood T cell repertoires in COVID-19. Profiled with immunoSEQ multiplex PCR; TCRdb holds only in-frame clones, not every one. The sample has 150,000 to 200,000 clones; 70% to 90% are singletons. The sequencing input was peripheral blood. The source is a human donor in a cohort sampled during active COVID-19.

V gene TRBV27 combines with J gene TRBJ2-2; tentatively, D is TRBD1 (6 bases). The germline V and J ends were trimmed by 3 bases and 7 bases, with 9 bases remaining between them. In germline, CDR1 is MNHEY, CDR2 SMNVEV (reference sequence). The CDR3 loop spans 13 amino acids. The CDR3 DNA reads as TGTGCCAGCAGTTTTTCAGGGGACGGGGAGCTGTTTTTT. This sequence encodes CASSFSGDGELFF.

The rearrangement joins TRBV9 to TRBJ2-7; 8 bases match TRBD2. The CDR3 is 14 residues long. Germline assignment: CDR1 SGDLS and CDR2 YYNGEE. V gave up 5 bases and J gave up 4 bases; unmatched junction bases: 8. The DNA of the CDR3 is TGTGCCAGCAGTTGGGGCGGGAGGTCGTACGAGCAGTACTTC. It translates to CASSWGGRSYEQYF.

The chain recombines TRBV12-3 or TRBV12-4 with TRBJ2-5; D is possibly TRBD2 (6 bases). CDR3 size: 12 residues. Trimming shortened V by 6 bases and J by 5 bases, and 10 bases separated the two germline ends. The CDR3 DNA follows: TGTGCCAGCAGCCACGGGAGCGAGACCCAGTACTTC. Translated: CASSHGSETQYF.

This clone has just a few counts. This chain connects TRBV5-8 to TRBJ1-1, with 8 positions matching TRBD1. CDR1 is SGHTS, CDR2 YDEGEE, per germline. V lost 4 bases to trimming and J lost 3 bases; unmatched junction nucleotides: 8. This CDR3 has 15 amino acids. CDR3 in amino acids: CASSRFQGADTEAFF. The CDR3 DNA sequence: TGTGCCAGCAGCCGCTTCCAGGGGGCGGACACTGAAGCTTTCTTT.

This chain joins TRBV6-2 or TRBV6-3 and TRBJ2-2; 7 bases fit TRBD1. The CDR3 runs 12 residues. Germline-derived CDR1 and CDR2 are MNHEY and SVGEGT. V trimming: 5 bases; J trimming: 6 bases; junction bases outside the gene matches: 0. The CDR3, as DNA: TGTGCCAGCAGTCAGGGGGCCGGGGAGCTGTTTTTT. Protein: CASSQGAGELFF.

The V gene is TRBV5-5, the J gene TRBJ1-2; D call uncertain. The V gene lost 2 bases and the J gene lost 8 bases, with 7 bases spanning the gap. The CDR3 sequence is 11 residues long. Germline assignment: CDR1 SGHKS and CDR2 YYEKEE (reference sequence). CDR3 nucleotides: TGTGCCAGCAGCTTACTCCTGGGCTACACCTTC. It is translated as CASSLLLGYTF.

This clone was counted at least ten times. CDR3 protein: CASSYSGAVSNEQFF. The CDR3 DNA reads as TGTGCCAGCAGTTACTCAGGGGCCGTTAGTAATGAGCAGTTCTTC. The rearrangement links TRBV6-5 to TRBJ2-1, with a weak D call TRBD1 (5 bases). The length of the CDR3 is 15 residues. Germline V CDR1 and CDR2: MNHEY, SVGAGI. V was pared by 0 bases and J by 7 bases, with 13 bases between.

CDR3 protein: CASSLAAGSYEQYF. In DNA, the CDR3 is TGTGCCAGCAGCTTAGCAGCGGGAAGTTACGAGCAGTACTTC. The chain has TRBV11-2 and TRBJ2-7, with 7 nucleotides matching TRBD2. Per the germline V gene, CDR1 is SGHAT and CDR2 is FQNNGV. CDR3 size: 14 residues. V was clipped by 1 base and J by 4 bases; unmatched bases: 4. Supplemented by reference TRBV11-2 and TRBJ2-7, the full variable domain reads EAGVAQSPRYKIIEKRQSVAFWCNPISGHATLYWYQQILGQGPKLLIQFQNNGVVDDSQLPKDRFSAERLKGVDSTLKIQPAKLEDSAVYLCASSLAAGSYEQYFGPGTRLTVT.

The chain links TRBV28 to TRBJ2-7; 8 nucleotides line up with TRBD1. The CDR3 spans 15 residues. Trimming took 5 bases from V and 2 from J; bases not matched to a gene: 8. The germline V gene encodes CDR1 MDHEN and CDR2 SYDVKM. CDR3 loop: CASSRSGTGPYEQYF. Here the CDR3 DNA reads TGTGCCAGCAGTAGATCCGGGACAGGTCCCTACGAGCAGTACTTC.

This clone came up many times. The chain links TRBV27 to TRBJ2-2, with TRBD2 identical over 7 bases. Germline CDR1 and CDR2: MNHEY and SMNVEV (reference sequence). CDR3 length: 16 amino acids. Germline trimming cut 5 bases from V and 8 bases from J; bases unmatched to any gene: 14. The CDR3 nucleotides read TGTGCCAGCAGTCTACTAACCGGGAGGTTGCCGGGGGAGCTGTTTTTT. Protein: CASSLLTGRLPGELFF.

This clone was detected once. The chain carries TRBV25-1 and TRBJ1-1; D uncertain. The germline V and J ends were trimmed by 5 bases and 5 bases, with 12 bases remaining between them. CDR3 length equals 13 residues. The germline CDR1 and CDR2 sequences are MGHDK and SYGVNS. The CDR3: CASSISGGTEAFF. The DNA of the CDR3 is TGTGCCAGCAGTATCTCCGGCGGGACTGAAGCTTTCTTT. Using reference TRBV25-1 and TRBJ1-1 for the parts outside the CDR3, the full variable domain is EADIYQTPRYLVIGTGKKITLECSQTMGHDKMYWYQQDPGMELHLIHYSYGVNSTEKGDLSSESTVSRIRTEHFPLTLESARPSHTSQYLCASSISGGTEAFFGQGTRLTVV.